The entry below describes one T cell receptor (beta chain). What it binds is not known. This sample was included in a study of blood T cells in healthy people across ages. PCR was performed a second time for about 7 to 12 cycles using a sample-barcoded 5' primer and a J-beta primer mix. TCRdb reprocessed the 5' RACE reads via MiXCR and lists one record per CDR3 protein. The sample shows around 1,500,000 distinct CDR3 sequences, roughly 30% of them seen only once. Study results and limitations: There were more naive CD4+ cells and higher diversity in long-lived donors than in aged donors.

V lost 4 bases, J lost 1 base, and 10 bases lay in between. The CDR3 has 14 amino acids. Germline-derived CDR1 and CDR2 are SNHLY and FYNNEI. Donors were healthy Caucasian individuals from Russia aged about 6 to 95. The sequence derives from a young woman in good health. The chain recombines TRBV2 with TRBJ2-5; the D gene could be TRBD1 or TRBD2 (6 bases each). Source material: blood. Here the CDR3 reads CASSVPGAQETQYF. The CDR3, as DNA: TGTGCCAGCAGTGTTCCGGGGGCCCAAGAGACCCAGTACTTC.